This T cell receptor beta chain was identified in a study of cytotoxic CD8 clonotypes in ibrutinib-treated CLL. Study at large: IGHV unmutated 17 to 18; relapsed/refractory 11; treatment-naive some 14. After a median of around 68 months, 14 patients stayed remitted and about twelve progressed; responses had been partial in some 24 and complete in 2.

Study-level findings and limits: Timing of sampling differed between sustained-remission and progressing patients.

CDR3 length: 16 residues. Trimming removed 0 bases from V and 2 bases from J, with 11 bases in between. Germline V CDR1 and CDR2: LNHDA, SQIVND (reference sequence). Sequencing was performed with immunoSEQ multiplex PCR; in TCRdb, only in-frame clones are kept and a portion is missing. The profile shows some 300,000 clones, roughly 80% of them singletons. A note on this clone: Its specificity is not known.

Material: PBMCs, obtained before ibrutinib treatment. The source of this sequence is a human donor with chronic lymphocytic leukemia. This chain links TRBV19 with TRBJ2-4; no definite D call. CDR3 sequence: CASSIDKGLSKNIQYF. The CDR3 bases are TGTGCCAGTAGTATAGATAAAGGGTTGTCCAAAAACATTCAGTACTTC.